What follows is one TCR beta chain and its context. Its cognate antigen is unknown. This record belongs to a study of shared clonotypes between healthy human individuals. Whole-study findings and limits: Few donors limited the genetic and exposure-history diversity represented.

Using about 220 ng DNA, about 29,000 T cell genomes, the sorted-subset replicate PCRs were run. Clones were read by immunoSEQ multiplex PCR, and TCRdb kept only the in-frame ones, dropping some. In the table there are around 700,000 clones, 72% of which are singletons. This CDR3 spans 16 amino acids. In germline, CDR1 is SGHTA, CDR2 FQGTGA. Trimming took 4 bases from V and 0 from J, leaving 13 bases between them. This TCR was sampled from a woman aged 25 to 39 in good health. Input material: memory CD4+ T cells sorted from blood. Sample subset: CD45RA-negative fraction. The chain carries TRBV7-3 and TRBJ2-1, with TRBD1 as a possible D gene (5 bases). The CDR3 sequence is CASSSRAHGSYNEQFF. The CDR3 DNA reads TGTGCCAGCAGCTCCAGGGCACATGGCTCCTACAATGAGCAGTTCTTC.